The entry below describes one T cell receptor (beta chain). Its antigen is currently unknown. Between the trimmed V and J ends, which lost 3 bases and 0 bases, there was a span of 10 bases. The CDR3 has 15 amino acids. CDR1 is SGHNT and CDR2 is YYREEE in the germline V gene (reference sequence). These data are taken from a study of shared clonotypes between healthy human individuals. Study overall: Every donor yielded three CD4 naive, three CD4 memory, two CD8 naive and one CD8 memory plate. Findings of the study overall: Among non-shared clonotypes, generation probabilities were lower than among those shared by all four donors. Rarefaction indicated that sorted-subset sequencing remained incomplete although depth was large. Relative to memory subsets, naive subsets generally showed larger estimated richness.

Measured with immunoSEQ multiplex PCR; TCRdb has only the in-frame clones, and not every one. The repertoire holds around 2.3 million clones, with around 95% as singletons. The chain employs TRBV5-4 and TRBJ2-1; no clear D. The clonotype originates from a young man in good health. Sequences were obtained from naive CD4+ T cells sorted from blood. Indicated subset: CD45RA+ positively selected. CDR3: CASSWERGSYNEQFF. The CDR3 DNA reads TGTGCCAGCAGCTGGGAACGAGGCTCCTACAATGAGCAGTTCTTC.